These 17 T cell receptor beta chains were sequenced from one sample in a study of OX40 agonist ivuxolimab in advanced cancers. Library creation used the immunoSEQ multiplex PCR assay. In its TCRdb copy, this immuneACCESS table keeps in-frame sequences only and misses some clones. Where compared with another copy, unresolved V genes explain less than half of these, and the others have no known cause. This sample gives fewer than 120,000 clones in total; around 90% of them show up just once. Clones ranked in the top ten supply less than 0.35% of the sample. The sequences come from CD4+ or CD8+ T cells sorted from blood, collected in a trial of the OX40 agonist ivuxolimab. These receptor sequences come from an adult with an advanced solid tumor such as melanoma, head and neck, liver or kidney cancer.

A few counts support this clone. The CDR3 reads CASSDLGRSGAGYTF. For the CDR3, the DNA is TGTGCCAGTAGTGATTTAGGCAGGTCGGGGGCTGGCTACACCTTC. The chain joins TRBV19 to TRBJ1-2; D perhaps matches TRBD1 (6 bases). Deletions cut 5 bases from V and 7 bases from J, with 20 bases between. The V gene's germline CDR1 is LNHDA and CDR2 SQIVND (reference sequence). The CDR3 sequence is 15 residues long.

The V and J genes are TRBV11-2 and TRBJ2-7; 7 nucleotides align to TRBD2. CDR1 is SGHAT, CDR2 FQNNGV, per germline. The junction had 14 bases not matched to a gene; V was cut back by 5 bases and J by 7 bases. CDR3 length: 15 amino acids. CDR3 loop: CASSLGRGEVGEQYF. DNA for the CDR3: TGTGCCAGCAGCCTCGGACGGGGGGAGGTGGGGGAGCAGTACTTC.

This chain uses TRBV18 with TRBJ2-4; D remains ambiguous. CDR1 KGHSH and CDR2 LQKENI come from the germline V gene. V dropped 5 bases and J dropped 0 bases, with 11 bases sitting between them. CDR3 length equals 15 residues. The CDR3 DNA reads as TGTGCCAGCTCAGGCATCAGCCTAGCCAAAAACATTCAGTACTTC. It encodes CASSGISLAKNIQYF.

The chain uses TRBV7-2 and TRBJ2-7; D is unclear. CDR1 SGHTA and CDR2 FQGNSA come from the germline V gene. The ends were cut back, 5 bases at V and 0 bases at J, with 5 bases in the middle. The CDR3 contains 12 residues. CDR3 residues: CASSRTSYEQYF. The CDR3 DNA is TGTGCCAGCAGCCGAACCTCCTACGAGCAGTACTTC.

This chain links TRBV4-3 with TRBJ2-3; D is possibly TRBD1 (6 bases). The CDR3 totals 17 residues. The germline V gene has CDR1 LGHNA and CDR2 YSLEER. V shed 0 bases and J shed 0 bases, with 13 bases lying between them. CDR3: CASSQDASGESTDTQYF. The CDR3 region has the DNA TGCGCCAGCAGCCAAGATGCGTCAGGGGAGAGCACAGATACGCAGTATTTT.

The chain uses TRBV6-5 and TRBJ1-1; D is perhaps TRBD1 (5 bases). V shed 6 bases and J shed 0 bases, with 11 bases lying between them. CDR1 is MNHEY, CDR2 SVGAGI, per germline. CDR3 length equals 14 residues. CDR3 bases: TGTGCCAGCAGGTCGACAGTTCTGAACACTGAAGCTTTCTTT. Amino acids: CASRSTVLNTEAFF.

V usage is TRBV2 and J usage is TRBJ1-1; tentatively, D is TRBD1 (5 bases). The CDR3 extends over 14 amino acids. V was shortened by 7 bases and J by 4 bases, with 16 bases between the two germline ends. Germline values: CDR1 SNHLY, CDR2 FYNNEI. The CDR3 DNA is TGTGCCAGCACCCTGGAGGCAGGGCTCACTGAAGCTTTCTTT. Residues: CASTLEAGLTEAFF.

This clone was detected a few times. The chain joins TRBV11-2 to TRBJ1-2, with D possibly TRBD1 on 6 matching bases. Trimming shortened V by 5 bases and J by 4 bases, and 20 bases separated the two germline ends. CDR1 and CDR2 (germline): SGHAT, FQNNGV. CDR3 length: 16 amino acids. Written as DNA, the CDR3 is TGTGCCAGCAGCACCCTGCGTCAGGGGCGTAGCTATGGCTACACCTTC. It is translated as CASSTLRQGRSYGYTF.

The chain links TRBV28 to TRBJ1-2; D not certain. V was clipped by 3 bases and J by 0 bases, with 8 bases between them. The germline CDR1 and CDR2 sequences are MDHEN and SYDVKM. The CDR3 is 14 amino acids. CDR3 sequence (DNA): TGTGCCAGCAGTTTCCCTCCCCCTAACTATGGCTACACCTTC. Amino acids: CASSFPPPNYGYTF.

The rearrangement joins TRBV29-1 to TRBJ2-1; 8 bases match TRBD2. V was pared by 6 bases and J by 5 bases, with 15 bases of the junction left unmatched. Germline CDR1 reads SQVTM; CDR2 reads ANQGSEA. The CDR3 is 16 amino acids. The CDR3 DNA is TGCAGCGTCGAGCCCGGGGGGGGTTGGTACGACAATGAGCAGTTCTTC. It is translated as CSVEPGGGWYDNEQFF.

This clone was picked up one time. The chain is built from TRBV21-1 and TRBJ1-1. TRBV21-1 is a pseudogene. This CDR3 is 15 amino acids long. CDR3 DNA sequence: TGTGCCAGCAGCAAAGACGGCAGCCTGAACACTGAAGCTTTCTTT. This translates into CASSKDGSLNTEAFF.

The V call is TRBV5-4, the J call TRBJ2-6; D uncertain. Between the trimmed V and J ends, which lost 0 bases and 0 bases, there was a span of 7 bases. Germline V lookup: CDR1 SGHNT, CDR2 YYREEE (reference sequence). The CDR3 loop spans 16 amino acids. CDR3 sequence (DNA): TGTGCCAGCAGCTTGGAGCCGATCTCTGGGGCCAACGTCCTGACTTTC. Amino acids: CASSLEPISGANVLTF. The whole variable domain, filled in from reference TRBV5-4 and TRBJ2-6, reads ETGVTQSPTHLIKTRGQQVTLRCSSQSGHNTVSWYQQALGQGPQFIFQYYREEENGRGNFPPRFSGLQFPNYSSELNVNALELDDSALYLCASSLEPISGANVLTFGAGSRLTVL.

The chain carries TRBV10-3 and TRBJ2-3; possibly TRBD1 or TRBD2 for D (5 bases each). Trimming took 6 bases from V and 7 from J, leaving 20 bases between them. CDR3 length: 15 residues. Germline V gives CDR1 ENHRY, CDR2 SYGVKD. Here the CDR3 DNA reads TGTGCCATCAGAGGACCGGGGACCGGCGAAAATACGCAGTATTTT. It codes for CAIRGPGTGENTQYF.

The chain couples TRBV5-1 to TRBJ2-3; TRBD2 matches at 12 bases. V lost 0 bases and J lost 4; bases outside the gene matches: 3. There are 16 residues in the CDR3. Per germline, CDR1 SGHRS and CDR2 YFSETQ. The CDR3, as DNA: TGCGCCAGCAGCTTGGCCAGACTAGCGGGAGCAGATACGCAGTATTTT. As protein: CASSLARLAGADTQYF.

This clone was seen once. This chain joins TRBV30 and TRBJ2-5; no clear D gene. Germline V lookup: CDR1 GTSNPN, CDR2 SVGIG (reference sequence). This CDR3 spans 11 amino acids. V gave up 7 bases and J gave up 9 bases, with 15 bases separating them. The CDR3 DNA follows: TGTGCCTCCTCTGAGGTATATGCCCAGTACTTC. As protein: CASSEVYAQYF.

The gene calls are TRBV9 and TRBJ2-7; no reliable D call. The CDR3 has 14 amino acids. CDR1 SGDLS and CDR2 YYNGEE come from the germline V gene. V shed 0 bases and J shed 2 bases, with 9 bases lying between them. CDR3 sequence reads: CASSVAATAYEQYF. Written as DNA, the CDR3 is TGTGCCAGCAGCGTAGCAGCGACCGCCTACGAGCAGTACTTC.

The chain uses TRBV5-4 and TRBJ1-4, with a weak D call TRBD1 (5 bases). The CDR3 runs to 15 residues. Germline-derived CDR1 and CDR2 are SGHNT and YYREEE (reference sequence). V lost 0 bases, J lost 5 bases, and 11 bases lay in between. The chain's CDR3 is CASSLAMAGNEKLFF. CDR3 DNA: TGTGCCAGCAGCTTGGCCATGGCAGGGAATGAAAAACTGTTTTTT.